Shown below are 28 T cell receptor beta chains from a single sample sequenced in a study of monozygotic twins with inflammatory bowel disease. TCRdb re-analyzed the 5' RACE reads; it lists each CDR3 protein once, without DNA. The listing contains a few hundred thousand distinct CDR3 sequences. Input material: blood. The receptors originated from a human donor with ulcerative colitis or Crohn's disease, or a healthy co-twin of an affected twin (not recorded which).

J is TRBJ1-1 and V is TRBV6-5; the TCRdb D gene call, TRBD1, has no DNA to confirm it. The CDR3 consists of 16 residues. Looked up from germline, CDR1 is MNHEY and CDR2 is SVGAGI. This CDR3 reads CASSYSSRTGRTEAFF.

The rearrangement links TRBV29-1 to TRBJ1-2; TCRdb indicates TRBD1, and absent DNA this call remains unverified. Per germline, CDR1 SQVTM and CDR2 ANQGSEA. This CDR3 has 12 amino acids. CDR3 sequence reads: CSVAPVNYGYTF.

The CDR3 is CASRDPGQEAFF. The J gene is TRBJ1-1, the V gene TRBV7-9; the D call from TCRdb, TRBD1, cannot be confirmed without DNA. CDR3 length: 12 amino acids. Germline CDR1 SEHNR, CDR2 FQNEAQ (reference sequence).

This chain joins TRBV27 and TRBJ2-1. Germline V gene lookup returns CDR1 MNHEY and CDR2 SMNVEV (reference sequence). This CDR3 region has 17 residues. The CDR3: CASSFPTTASSYNEQFF.

The chain couples TRBV12-3 or TRBV12-4 to TRBJ2-2; there is no DNA to check the TCRdb D call of TRBD1. The CDR3 is 15 residues long. CDR3 loop: CASTDPGTGTGELFF.

The chain couples TRBV5-1 to TRBJ2-5; no DNA is available, so the TRBD1 call from TCRdb remains unchecked. Per the germline V gene, CDR1 is SGHRS and CDR2 is YFSETQ. This CDR3 comprises 15 residues. The CDR3 sequence: CASSAGTALQETQYF.

The V gene is TRBV7-6, the J gene TRBJ2-1; the D gene TCRdb calls, TRBD1, cannot be checked with no DNA. Germline CDR1 SGHVS, CDR2 FNYEAQ. This CDR3 comprises 15 residues. The CDR3 loop is CASSLMTGSYNEQFF.

The chain recombines TRBV5-1 with TRBJ1-2; there is no DNA to check the TCRdb D call of TRBD1. Germline V gives CDR1 SGHRS, CDR2 YFSETQ. This CDR3 has 15 amino acids. The chain's CDR3 is CASSLGPTGGHGYTF.

The CDR3 loop is CATSRDVLQGERALHF. The chain links TRBV15 to TRBJ1-6; the D call from TCRdb, TRBD1, cannot be confirmed without DNA. The V gene's germline CDR1 is LNHNV and CDR2 YYDKDF (reference sequence). CDR3 size: 16 residues.

The rearrangement links TRBV5-1 to TRBJ2-3; as DNA is missing, the TRBD1 call by TCRdb cannot be tested. Germline CDR1 SGHRS, CDR2 YFSETQ. The CDR3 has 16 residues. Here the CDR3 reads CASSLGTPDGTDTQYF.

V gene TRBV4-2 combines with J gene TRBJ1-2. The CDR3 sequence is 16 residues long. CDR1 and CDR2 (germline): LGHNA, YNFKEQ. CDR3 in amino acids: CASSQEPRDTNYGYTF.

This CDR3 is CASSPRDTTNTGELFF. This chain links TRBV18 with TRBJ2-2. Germline V gives CDR1 KGHSH, CDR2 LQKENI. This CDR3 is 16 amino acids long.

The chain recombines TRBV12-3 or TRBV12-4 with TRBJ1-3. This CDR3 has 12 amino acids. This CDR3 is CGWGFSGNTIYF.

The genes are TRBV10-3 and TRBJ1-2. In germline, CDR1 is ENHRY, CDR2 SYGVKD. The CDR3 runs to 14 residues. CDR3 amino acids: CAISESVENYGYTF.

The chain couples TRBV5-1 to TRBJ2-5; TCRdb returns TRBD1, unconfirmable since there is no DNA. The CDR3 is 15 residues long. Germline V gene sequence: CDR1 SGHRS, CDR2 YFSETQ. CDR3 loop: CASSFGAAAGETQYF.

CDR3 sequence: CASSLGDRQYSPLHF. The rearrangement links TRBV7-2 to TRBJ1-6; TCRdb picks TRBD1, but there is no DNA to check that call. Germline lookup yields CDR1 SGHTA and CDR2 FQGNSA. CDR3 length: 15 amino acids. The whole variable domain, remainder taken from reference TRBV7-2 and TRBJ1-6, is GAGVSQSPSNKVTEKGKDVELRCDPISGHTALYWYRQSLGQGLEFLIYFQGNSAPDKSGLPSDRFSAERTGGSVSTLTIQRTQQEDSAVYLCASSLGDRQYSPLHFGNGTRLTVT.

The rearrangement joins TRBV28 to TRBJ2-1; TCRdb lists TRBD2, though no DNA is available to test this call. This CDR3 region has 16 residues. CDR1 MDHEN and CDR2 SYDVKM come from the germline V gene. This CDR3 is CASSYPPRLGSDEQFF.

This sequence joins TRBV5-1 and TRBJ2-5. This CDR3 spans 13 amino acids. CDR1 SGHRS and CDR2 YFSETQ come from the germline V gene. CDR3 protein: CASTLGGQETQYF.

The chain is built from TRBV7-2 and TRBJ2-1; TCRdb's D gene call, TRBD2, goes unchecked for lack of DNA. The CDR3 is made up of 16 amino acids. Germline lookup yields CDR1 SGHTA and CDR2 FQGNSA. CDR3 sequence: CASSLVSSGLYNEQFF.

This chain uses TRBV5-6 with TRBJ1-2; TCRdb names TRBD1, which stays unverified in the absence of DNA. The CDR3 contains 14 residues. Germline V gene data show CDR1 as SGHDT and CDR2 as YYEEEE. The CDR3 region is CASSLGRGGLGYTF.

The V call is TRBV12-3 or TRBV12-4, the J call TRBJ1-3. This CDR3 is built from 15 residues. CDR3 residues: CASSFGHRSGNTIYF.

The chain recombines TRBV28 with TRBJ1-5; TCRdb designates TRBD1, a call that cannot be tested without DNA. Per germline, CDR1 MDHEN and CDR2 SYDVKM. The CDR3 spans 14 residues. The CDR3 spells CASRDRLVIQPQHF.

The J gene is TRBJ1-1, the V gene TRBV7-9; TCRdb lists TRBD1, though no DNA is available to test this call. CDR1 and CDR2 from the germline V gene are SEHNR and FQNEAQ (reference sequence). The CDR3 covers 13 residues. The CDR3 protein is CASKDRDLTEAFF.

This chain connects TRBV7-9 to TRBJ2-1; the D gene TCRdb calls, TRBD1, cannot be checked with no DNA. The length of the CDR3 is 13 residues. Germline V CDR1 and CDR2: SEHNR, FQNEAQ (reference sequence). This CDR3 reads CASSLEGYGEQFF.

The chain uses TRBV9 and TRBJ2-7. Germline-derived CDR1 and CDR2 are SGDLS and YYNGEE. CDR3 length equals 15 residues. The CDR3: CASSVGLGVSYEQYF.

The J gene is TRBJ2-3, the V gene TRBV12-3 or TRBV12-4. This CDR3 contains 15 residues. The CDR3 spells CASRTLITSTDTQYF.

V usage is TRBV7-9 and J usage is TRBJ2-3; TCRdb names TRBD1, which stays unverified in the absence of DNA. This CDR3 has 15 amino acids. CDR1 and CDR2 (germline): SEHNR, FQNEAQ (reference sequence). CDR3 in amino acids: CASSLPTGGADTQYF.

The rearrangement links TRBV5-1 to TRBJ2-3; TCRdb designates TRBD1, a call that cannot be tested without DNA. Germline loops: CDR1 SGHRS, CDR2 YFSETQ. The CDR3 has 14 amino acids. This CDR3 reads CASTTRGTANTQYF.